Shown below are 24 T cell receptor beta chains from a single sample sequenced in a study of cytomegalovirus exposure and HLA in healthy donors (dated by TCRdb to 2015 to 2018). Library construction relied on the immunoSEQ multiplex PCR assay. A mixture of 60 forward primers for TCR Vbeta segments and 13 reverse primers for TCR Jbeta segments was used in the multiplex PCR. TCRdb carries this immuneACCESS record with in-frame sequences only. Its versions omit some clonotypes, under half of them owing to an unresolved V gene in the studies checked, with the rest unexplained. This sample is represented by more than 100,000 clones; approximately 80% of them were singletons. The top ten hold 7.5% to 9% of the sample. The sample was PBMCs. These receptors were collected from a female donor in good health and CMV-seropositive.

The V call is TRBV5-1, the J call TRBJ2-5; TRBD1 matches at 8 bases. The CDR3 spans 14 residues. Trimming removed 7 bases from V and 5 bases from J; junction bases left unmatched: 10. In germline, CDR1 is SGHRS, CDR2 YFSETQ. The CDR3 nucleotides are TGCGCCAGCTACATGGGACAGGTGGAGGAGACCCAGTACTTC. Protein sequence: CASYMGQVEETQYF.

CDR3 protein: CASRAFPGNTIYF. CDR3 bases: TGTGCCAGTAGAGCCTTCCCAGGAAACACCATATATTTT. J is TRBJ1-3 and V is TRBV19; D remains ambiguous. V dropped 6 bases and J dropped 4 bases, with 10 bases sitting between them. Germline CDR1 is LNHDA and CDR2 is SQIVND (reference sequence). CDR3 length: 13 amino acids.

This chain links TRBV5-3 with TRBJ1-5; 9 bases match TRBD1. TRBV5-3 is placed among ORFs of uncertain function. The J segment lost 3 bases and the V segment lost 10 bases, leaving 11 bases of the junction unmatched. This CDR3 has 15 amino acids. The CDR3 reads CAVWDREITNQPQHF. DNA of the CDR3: TGTGCCGTCTGGGACAGGGAGATTACCAATCAGCCCCAGCATTTT.

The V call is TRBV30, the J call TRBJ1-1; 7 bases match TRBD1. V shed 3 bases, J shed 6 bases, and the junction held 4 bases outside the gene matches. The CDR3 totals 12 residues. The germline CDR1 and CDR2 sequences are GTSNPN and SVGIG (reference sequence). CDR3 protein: CAWREGASEAFF. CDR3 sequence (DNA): TGTGCCTGGAGAGAGGGGGCTTCTGAAGCTTTCTTT.

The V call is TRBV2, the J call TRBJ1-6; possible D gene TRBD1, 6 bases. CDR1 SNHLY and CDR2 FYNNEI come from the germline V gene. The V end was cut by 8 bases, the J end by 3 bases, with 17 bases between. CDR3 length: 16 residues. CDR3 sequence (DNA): TGTGCCAGCGCAACGGGGGGACAAAGCTATAATTCACCCCTCCACTTT. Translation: CASATGGQSYNSPLHF.

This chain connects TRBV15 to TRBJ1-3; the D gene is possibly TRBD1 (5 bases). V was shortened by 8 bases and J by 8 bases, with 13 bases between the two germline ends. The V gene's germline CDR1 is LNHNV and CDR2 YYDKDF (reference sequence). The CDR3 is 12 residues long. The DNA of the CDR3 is TGTGCCACCTCCTCTCTAGGGGACACCATATATTTT. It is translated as CATSSLGDTIYF.

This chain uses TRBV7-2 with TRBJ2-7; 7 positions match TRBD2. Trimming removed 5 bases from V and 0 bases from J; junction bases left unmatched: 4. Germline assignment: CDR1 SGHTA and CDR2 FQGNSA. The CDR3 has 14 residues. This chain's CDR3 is CASSRAGSSYEQYF. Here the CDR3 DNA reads TGTGCCAGCAGCAGAGCGGGGAGCTCCTACGAGCAGTACTTC.

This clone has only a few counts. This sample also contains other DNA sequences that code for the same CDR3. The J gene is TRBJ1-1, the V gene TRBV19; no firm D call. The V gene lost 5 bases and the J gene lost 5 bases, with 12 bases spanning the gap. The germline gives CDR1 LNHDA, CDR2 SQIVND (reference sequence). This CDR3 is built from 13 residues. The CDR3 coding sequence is TGTGCCAGTAGTGTCAGTGAGGATACTGAAGCTTTCTTT. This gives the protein CASSVSEDTEAFF.

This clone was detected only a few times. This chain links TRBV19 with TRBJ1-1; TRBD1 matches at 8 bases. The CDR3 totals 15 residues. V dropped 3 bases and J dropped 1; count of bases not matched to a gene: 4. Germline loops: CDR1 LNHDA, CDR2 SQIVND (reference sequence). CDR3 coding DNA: TGTGCCAGTAGTATTCAGGGGGCCCCGAACACTGAAGCTTTCTTT. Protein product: CASSIQGAPNTEAFF.

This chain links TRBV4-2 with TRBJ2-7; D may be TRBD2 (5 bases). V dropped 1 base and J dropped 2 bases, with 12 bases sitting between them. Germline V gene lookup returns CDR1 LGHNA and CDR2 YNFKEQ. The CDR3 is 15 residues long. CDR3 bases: TGTGCCAGCAGCCAAGGGCAGGACGGGACCTACGAGCAGTACTTC. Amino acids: CASSQGQDGTYEQYF.

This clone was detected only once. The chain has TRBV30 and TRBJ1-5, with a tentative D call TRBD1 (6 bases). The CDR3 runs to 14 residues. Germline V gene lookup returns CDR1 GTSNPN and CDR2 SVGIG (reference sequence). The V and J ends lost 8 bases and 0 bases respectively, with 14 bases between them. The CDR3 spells CAVSGGTSNQPQHF. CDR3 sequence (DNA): TGTGCCGTCTCGGGGGGCACTAGCAATCAGCCCCAGCATTTT.

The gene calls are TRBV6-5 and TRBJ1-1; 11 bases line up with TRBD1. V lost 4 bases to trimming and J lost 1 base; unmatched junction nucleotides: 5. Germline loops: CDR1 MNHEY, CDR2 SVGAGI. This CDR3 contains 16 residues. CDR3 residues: CASSSRDRGGNTEAFF. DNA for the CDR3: TGTGCCAGCAGTTCCCGGGACAGGGGGGGGAACACTGAAGCTTTCTTT.

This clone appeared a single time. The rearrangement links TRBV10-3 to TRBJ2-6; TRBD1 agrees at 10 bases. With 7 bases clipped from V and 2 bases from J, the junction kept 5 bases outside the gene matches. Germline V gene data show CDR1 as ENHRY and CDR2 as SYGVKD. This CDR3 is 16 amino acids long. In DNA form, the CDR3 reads TGTGCCATCACCCCGGGACAGGGGCCTGGGGCCAACGTCCTGACTTTC. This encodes CAITPGQGPGANVLTF.

The CDR3 DNA is TGTGCCAGCAGTATTCCGGGACAGGGGAGGGAGCAGTTCTTC. It yields the protein CASSIPGQGREQFF. The V gene is TRBV25-1, the J gene TRBJ2-1; 10 positions match TRBD1. The germline V gene has CDR1 MGHDK and CDR2 SYGVNS. The ends lost 5 bases at V and 10 bases at J; junction bases unmatched: 8. The CDR3 loop spans 14 amino acids. The variable domain in full, completed from reference TRBV25-1 and TRBJ2-1, reads EADIYQTPRYLVIGTGKKITLECSQTMGHDKMYWYQQDPGMELHLIHYSYGVNSTEKGDLSSESTVSRIRTEHFPLTLESARPSHTSQYLCASSIPGQGREQFFGPGTRLTVL.

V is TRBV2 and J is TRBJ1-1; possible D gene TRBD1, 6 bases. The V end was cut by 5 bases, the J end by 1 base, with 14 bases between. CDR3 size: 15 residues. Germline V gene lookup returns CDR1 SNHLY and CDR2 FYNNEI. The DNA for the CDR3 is TGTGCCAGCAGTCCGACCGGGACATCGAACACTGAAGCTTTCTTT. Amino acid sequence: CASSPTGTSNTEAFF.

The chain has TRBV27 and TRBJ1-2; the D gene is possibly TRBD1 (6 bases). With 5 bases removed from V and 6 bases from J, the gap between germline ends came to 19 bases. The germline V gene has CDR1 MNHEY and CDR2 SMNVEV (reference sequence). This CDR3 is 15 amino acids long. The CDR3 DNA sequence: TGTGCCAGCAGTCCCCGGACAGCGCCGGGAAATGGCTACACCTTC. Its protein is CASSPRTAPGNGYTF.

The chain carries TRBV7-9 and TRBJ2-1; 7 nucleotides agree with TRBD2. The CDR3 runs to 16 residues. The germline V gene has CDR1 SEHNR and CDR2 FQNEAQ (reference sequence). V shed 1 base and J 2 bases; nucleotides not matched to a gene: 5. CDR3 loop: CASSLGGGTTYNEQFF. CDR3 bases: TGTGCCAGCAGCTTAGGGGGGGGTACCACCTACAATGAGCAGTTCTTC. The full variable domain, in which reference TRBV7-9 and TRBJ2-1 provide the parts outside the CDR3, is DTGVSQNPRHKITKRGQNVTFRCDPISEHNRLYWYRQTLGQGPEFLTYFQNEAQLEKSRLLSDRFSAERPKGSFSTLEIQRTEQGDSAMYLCASSLGGGTTYNEQFFGPGTRLTVL.

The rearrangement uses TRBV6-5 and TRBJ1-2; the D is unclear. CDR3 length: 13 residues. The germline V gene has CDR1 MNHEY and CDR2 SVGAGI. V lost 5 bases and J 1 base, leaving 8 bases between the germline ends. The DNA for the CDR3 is TGTGCCAGCAGTAAACAGAATAACTATGGCTACACCTTC. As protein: CASSKQNNYGYTF.

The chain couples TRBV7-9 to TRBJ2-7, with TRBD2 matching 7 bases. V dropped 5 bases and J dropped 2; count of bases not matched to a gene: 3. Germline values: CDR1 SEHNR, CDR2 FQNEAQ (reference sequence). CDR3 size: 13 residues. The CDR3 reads CASSDGTTYEQYF. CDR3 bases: TGTGCCAGCAGCGATGGGACTACCTACGAGCAGTACTTC. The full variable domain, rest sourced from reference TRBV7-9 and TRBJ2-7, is DTGVSQNPRHKITKRGQNVTFRCDPISEHNRLYWYRQTLGQGPEFLTYFQNEAQLEKSRLLSDRFSAERPKGSFSTLEIQRTEQGDSAMYLCASSDGTTYEQYFGPGTRLTVT.

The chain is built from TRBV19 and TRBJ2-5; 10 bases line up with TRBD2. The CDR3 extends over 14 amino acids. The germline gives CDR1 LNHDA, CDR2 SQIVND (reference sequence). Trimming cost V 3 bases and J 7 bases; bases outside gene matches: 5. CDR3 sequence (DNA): TGTGCCAGTAGTATTAGCGGGGGGCCGGGGACCCAGTACTTC. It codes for CASSISGGPGTQYF.

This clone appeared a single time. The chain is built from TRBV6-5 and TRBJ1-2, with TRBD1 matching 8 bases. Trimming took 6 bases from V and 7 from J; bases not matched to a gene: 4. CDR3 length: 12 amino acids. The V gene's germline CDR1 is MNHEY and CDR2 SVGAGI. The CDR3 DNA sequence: TGTGCCAGCAGACGGGACAGGTTTGGCTACACCTTC. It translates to CASRRDRFGYTF.

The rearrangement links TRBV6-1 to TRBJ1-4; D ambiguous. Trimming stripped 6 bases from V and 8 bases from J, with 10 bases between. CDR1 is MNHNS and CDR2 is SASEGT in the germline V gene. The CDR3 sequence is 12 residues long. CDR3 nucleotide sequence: TGTGCCAGCAGCCTTCTAGAAGAAAAACTGTTTTTT. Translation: CASSLLEEKLFF.

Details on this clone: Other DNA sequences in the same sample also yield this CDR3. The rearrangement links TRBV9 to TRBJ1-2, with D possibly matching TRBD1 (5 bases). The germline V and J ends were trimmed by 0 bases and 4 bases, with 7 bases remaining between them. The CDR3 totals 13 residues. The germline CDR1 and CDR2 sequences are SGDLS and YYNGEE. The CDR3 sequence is CASSVETAYGYTF. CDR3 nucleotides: TGTGCCAGCAGCGTAGAGACAGCCTATGGCTACACCTTC.

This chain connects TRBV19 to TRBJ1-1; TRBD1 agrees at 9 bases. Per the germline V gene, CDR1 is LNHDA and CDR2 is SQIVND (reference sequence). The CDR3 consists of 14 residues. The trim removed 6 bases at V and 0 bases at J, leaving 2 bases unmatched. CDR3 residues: CASRDRGMNTEAFF. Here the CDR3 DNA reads TGTGCCAGTAGGGACAGGGGCATGAACACTGAAGCTTTCTTT.